This TCR beta chain was sequenced for a study of control samples from healthy donors and cancer patients. Profiled with immunoSEQ multiplex PCR; TCRdb holds only in-frame clones, not every one. The table includes over 100,000 clones, about nine tenths detected once. With 5 bases removed from V and 7 bases from J, the gap between germline ends came to 15 bases. The V gene's germline CDR1 is SEHNR and CDR2 FQNEAQ (reference sequence). This CDR3 spans 14 amino acids. The clonotype comes from a woman aged 50 to 60 in good health. Sequenced sample: blood. The chain couples TRBV7-9 to TRBJ1-5; unclear D gene. CDR3 sequence: CASSTDSLRQPQHF. The CDR3 DNA follows: TGTGCCAGCAGCACGGACTCCCTGAGGCAGCCCCAGCATTTT.